A single sample gave rise to the 16 T cell receptor beta chains below, sequenced in a study of post-analysis software for immune sequencing data. Their recognized antigens are unknown. Carried by the TCR beta cDNA libraries were unique molecular identifiers. One entry per CDR3 protein results from TCRdb running MiXCR on the PCR reads. The sample shows about 540,000 distinct CDR3 sequences, around a third of them seen only once. General study points: Controls showed lower frequencies than patients for five TRBV segments, and TRBV5-6, TRBV5-1 and TRBV20-1 were among these.

Source material: blood. The receptors here all came from a girl under 18 with multiple sclerosis.

This chain connects TRBV7-8 to TRBJ2-3; D is perhaps TRBD1 or TRBD2 (5 bases each). Germline CDR1 SGHVS, CDR2 FQNEAQ. Trimming pared 11 bases from V and 5 bases from J, leaving 17 bases between. The CDR3 has 13 amino acids. This CDR3 reads CAWMWGTVDTQYF. In nucleotides, the CDR3 is TGTGCCTGGATGTGGGGGACCGTAGATACGCAGTATTTT.

This sequence joins TRBV12-3 or TRBV12-4 and TRBJ2-5; D unresolved. Trimming took off 3 bases at V and 4 bases at J, with 9 bases between the two ends. CDR3 length equals 13 residues. The CDR3 DNA reads TGTGCCAGCAGTTTCGACCTGGCAGAGACCCAGTACTTC. Translating it yields CASSFDLAETQYF.

In this sample, this clonotype turned up a few times. DNA of the CDR3: TGTGCCAGCAGTCCCGGCAGACCCCTCCAAGAGACCCAGTACTTC. Its protein is CASSPGRPLQETQYF. The chain uses TRBV25-1 and TRBJ2-5; D unclear. Germline V gene sequence: CDR1 MGHDK, CDR2 SYGVNS. CDR3 length: 15 residues. The V end was cut by 5 bases, the J end by 1 base, with 14 bases between. The full variable domain, in which reference TRBV25-1 and TRBJ2-5 provide the parts outside the CDR3, is EADIYQTPRYLVIGTGKKITLECSQTMGHDKMYWYQQDPGMELHLIHYSYGVNSTEKGDLSSESTVSRIRTEHFPLTLESARPSHTSQYLCASSPGRPLQETQYFGPGTRLLVL.

This clonotype was seen just once. The J gene is TRBJ1-2, the V gene TRBV20-1, with a tentative D call TRBD1 (6 bases). CDR1 is DFQATT and CDR2 is SNEGSKA in the germline V gene (reference sequence). This CDR3 has 11 amino acids. The DNA of the CDR3 is TGCAGGGGGGGGGGCGACTATGGCTACACCTTC. Amino acids: CRGGGDYGYTF.

This clonotype was found once. This chain links TRBV5-1 with TRBJ2-1; 8 bases align to TRBD1. The V gene's germline CDR1 is SGHRS and CDR2 YFSETQ. Germline trimming cut 0 bases from V and 2 bases from J; bases unmatched to any gene: 4. The CDR3 length is 16 residues. Here the CDR3 reads CASSLDRTGTYNEQFF. CDR3 sequence (DNA): TGCGCCAGCAGCTTGGACAGGACAGGGACCTACAATGAGCAGTTCTTC.

A remark on this clonotype: At one boundary the junction diverges from the germline segment, which might be a read error. CDR3 DNA sequence: TGTGCCGGCAGCCCTCTTGGCGGGGGATCCTACAATGAGCAGTTCTTC. Protein product: CAGSPLGGGSYNEQFF. The rearrangement uses TRBV11-2 and TRBJ2-1; 7 nucleotides line up with TRBD2. CDR1 SGHAT and CDR2 FQNNGV come from the germline V gene. CDR3 size: 16 residues.

The chain couples TRBV7-8 to TRBJ2-5; 10 nucleotides agree with TRBD1. Germline V gene data show CDR1 as SGHVS and CDR2 as FQNEAQ. This CDR3 spans 16 amino acids. Losses at the gene ends were 5 bases for V and 5 bases for J; bases not matched to a gene: 11. Written as DNA, the CDR3 is TGTGCCAGCAGCCAGACAGGGGGCGCCTTCGGTGAGACCCAGTACTTC. Encoded protein: CASSQTGGAFGETQYF.

J is TRBJ2-1 and V is TRBV15; 8 bases align to TRBD1. Trimming at V came to 2 bases and at J to 12 bases, leaving 6 bases not matched to a gene. Germline CDR1 LNHNV, CDR2 YYDKDF (reference sequence). The CDR3 runs to 13 residues. This chain's CDR3 is CATSRPRTGTQFF. For the CDR3, the DNA is TGTGCCACCAGCAGACCCAGGACAGGGACGCAGTTCTTC.

The V gene is TRBV7-9, the J gene TRBJ2-3, with 12 bases matching TRBD2. Per the germline V gene, CDR1 is SEHNR and CDR2 is FQNEAQ (reference sequence). This CDR3 region has 18 residues. V dropped 1 base and J dropped 2; count of bases not matched to a gene: 7. The CDR3 region is CASSLDRTSGVTTDTQYF. Here the CDR3 DNA reads TGTGCCAGCAGCTTAGACCGGACTAGCGGGGTCACCACAGATACGCAGTATTTT.

This clonotype was picked up a small number of times. The J gene is TRBJ2-5, the V gene TRBV29-1; maybe TRBD2 (6 bases). V was cut by 5 bases and J by 0 bases, with 13 bases left in between. The CDR3 runs 14 residues. Germline CDR1 reads SQVTM; CDR2 reads ANQGSEA. The CDR3 protein is CSVKRLGYQETQYF. The CDR3 region has the DNA TGCAGCGTTAAGAGACTAGGATACCAAGAGACCCAGTACTTC.

There are a few counts of this clonotype. The genes are TRBV12-3 or TRBV12-4 and TRBJ2-1; tentative D call: TRBD1 (6 bases). CDR3 length: 15 residues. V was pared by 1 base and J by 8 bases, with 15 bases between. The CDR3 protein is CASSLGDTQGDEQFF. CDR3 in DNA: TGTGCCAGCAGTTTAGGGGACACCCAGGGCGATGAGCAGTTCTTC.

The chain employs TRBV5-5 and TRBJ2-5; D gene uncertain. The V gene's germline CDR1 is SGHKS and CDR2 YYEKEE (reference sequence). The CDR3 runs 13 residues. Deletions cut 2 bases from V and 3 bases from J, with 8 bases between. CDR3 nucleotide sequence: TGTGCCAGCAGCTTTACTACCAAAGAGACCCAGTACTTC. The encoded protein is CASSFTTKETQYF.

The rearrangement uses TRBV7-2 and TRBJ1-5; TRBD1 aligns across 7 bases. Germline CDR1 reads SGHTA; CDR2 reads FQGNSA. This CDR3 contains 15 residues. Trimming at V came to 5 bases and at J to 0 bases, leaving 4 bases not matched to a gene. The CDR3 region is CASSGTVTSNQPQHF. The CDR3 DNA sequence: TGTGCCAGCAGCGGGACAGTTACTAGCAATCAGCCCCAGCATTTT.

V usage is TRBV9 and J usage is TRBJ2-3; D could derive from TRBD1 or TRBD2 (5 bases each). CDR1 is SGDLS and CDR2 is YYNGEE in the germline V gene. The CDR3 extends over 14 amino acids. V lost 2 bases and J 0 bases, leaving 7 bases between the germline ends. CDR3 coding DNA: TGTGCCAGCAGCGTCTGGGGGAGCACAGATACGCAGTATTTT. As protein: CASSVWGSTDTQYF.

This clonotype was found a few times. The genes are TRBV7-2 and TRBJ2-1; D possibly uses TRBD1 or TRBD2 (5 bases each). Germline loops: CDR1 SGHTA, CDR2 FQGNSA. The CDR3 extends over 15 amino acids. V lost 5 bases and J lost 10, with 21 bases in between. The chain's CDR3 is CASSNAGTQLREQFF. Written as DNA, the CDR3 is TGTGCCAGCAGCAATGCAGGGACCCAGCTCCGGGAGCAGTTCTTC.

Worth noting for this clonotype: A read error may be the cause here, since a much bigger clone is one base away. The V gene is TRBV29-1, the J gene TRBJ2-1; 10 bases are shared with TRBD1. The length of the CDR3 is 12 residues. V was pared by 6 bases and J by 12 bases, with 8 bases of the junction left unmatched. From germline, CDR1 is SQVTM and CDR2 ANQGSEA. CDR3 nucleotides: TGCAGCGTAGGGACAGGGGTCATTGGGCAGTTCTTC. Its protein is CSVGTGVIGQFF.